This is a list of T cell receptor beta chains from one sample in a study of breast tumors, draining lymph nodes, adjacent tissues. TCRdb independently ran MiXCR on the multiplex PCR reads; one entry per CDR3 protein. The repertoire holds around 250,000 distinct CDR3 sequences, with less than 40% as singletons. Specimen: axillary lymph node tissue. Receptors were obtained from a female donor with breast cancer. Some clones in this sample may be carry-over from other donors' samples. The CDR3 runs from the conserved cysteine through the conserved F or W. A D gene is named only where the DNA matches it firmly. Size is omitted from some rows. Given values are once, few, many or a class for expanded clones.

D: NA; size: NA; V: TRBV20-1; J: TRBJ2-5; DNA: TGCAGTGCTAGTCTATCTGGGGCCACGCGGACCCAGTACTTC; CDR3: CSASLSGATRTQYF
D: NA; size: NA; V: TRBV12-3/TRBV12-4; J: TRBJ2-3; DNA: TGTGCCAGCAGTCAAACACAGGGAGGAACAAATACGCAGTATTTT; CDR3: CASSQTQGGTNTQYF
D: NA; size: NA; V: TRBV6-5; J: TRBJ2-2; DNA: TGTGCCAGCAGTTACACCTTCTCGGCCGGGGAGCTGTTTTTT; CDR3: CASSYTFSAGELFF
D: TRBD1; size: NA; V: TRBV10-3; J: TRBJ1-5; DNA: TGTGCCATCAGTGAGTCGAGGGGACAGGGATATAGCAATCAGCCCCAGCATTTT; CDR3: CAISESRGQGYSNQPQHF
D: TRBD2; size: NA; V: TRBV2; J: TRBJ2-3; DNA: TGTGCCAGCAGTCTAAGGACTAGCGGGGACTCCATGGATACGCAGTATTTT; CDR3: CASSLRTSGDSMDTQYF
D: TRBD1; size: few; V: TRBV5-1; J: TRBJ1-1; DNA: TGCGCCAGCAGCTTGACAGGGGTGAACACTGAAGCTTTCTTT; CDR3: CASSLTGVNTEAFF
D: NA; size: NA; V: TRBV6-1; J: TRBJ1-2; DNA: TGTGCCAGTGTAATAGCGGGAAACTATGGCTACACCTTC; CDR3: CASVIAGNYGYTF
D: TRBD1; size: many; V: TRBV2; J: TRBJ2-2; DNA: TGTGCCAGCAGGGGGATAACAGGGGCCTCGAGTGACACCGGGGAGCTGTTTTTT; CDR3: CASRGITGASSDTGELFF
D: NA; size: many; V: TRBV10-3; J: TRBJ1-2; DNA: TGTGCCATCAGGCCCCAGACCGCCCGGGGGGTTCGCTACACCTTC; CDR3: CAIRPQTARGVRYTF
D: TRBD1; size: NA; V: TRBV2; J: TRBJ2-7; DNA: TGTGCCAGCAGTGAAGAGGCTACCGGGACAGGATCCTACGAGCAGTACTTC; CDR3: CASSEEATGTGSYEQYF
D: NA; size: many; V: TRBV29-1; J: TRBJ2-4; DNA: TGCAGCGTTGCTGGGTTTTCCAAAAACATTCAGTACTTC; CDR3: CSVAGFSKNIQYF
D: NA; size: many; V: TRBV19; J: TRBJ2-6; DNA: TGTGCCAGTAGTACGCCGGGGGCGAGAGGGGCCAACGTCCTGACTTTC; CDR3: CASSTPGARGANVLTF
D: NA; size: many; V: TRBV7-3; J: TRBJ2-5; DNA: TGTGCCAGCAGCTTAAGTGTAGGGACGGAGACCCAGTACTTC; CDR3: CASSLSVGTETQYF
D: TRBD1; size: many; V: TRBV19; J: TRBJ2-5; DNA: TGTGCCAGTAGTATAGGAGACAGGGGGGAGACCCAGTACTTC; CDR3: CASSIGDRGETQYF
D: NA; size: many; V: TRBV7-8; J: TRBJ2-7; DNA: TGTGCCAGCAGCCCAGCCTACGAGCAGTACTTC; CDR3: CASSPAYEQYF
D: TRBD1; size: NA; V: TRBV15; J: TRBJ2-1; DNA: TGTGCCACCAGCAGGGCAGGTGACAGGGGCCTGAACAATGAGCAGTTCTTC; CDR3: CATSRAGDRGLNNEQFF
D: NA; size: many; V: TRBV7-2; J: TRBJ1-5; DNA: TGTGCCAGCAGCCCAGCCCCCGGGGGCAATCAGCCCCAGCATTTT; CDR3: CASSPAPGGNQPQHF
D: TRBD1; size: few; V: TRBV7-9; J: TRBJ1-1; DNA: TGTGCCAGCAGCCGGAGGACAGGGGATACTGAAGCTTTCTTT; CDR3: CASSRRTGDTEAFF
D: NA; size: many; V: TRBV19; J: TRBJ1-2; DNA: TGTGCCAGTAGTATAGATCGGAGCGGGAGCTATGGCTACACCTTC; CDR3: CASSIDRSGSYGYTF
D: TRBD1; size: NA; V: TRBV29-1; J: TRBJ1-2; DNA: TGCAGCGTACAGGGGCCCTCTAACTATGGCTACACCTTC; CDR3: CSVQGPSNYGYTF
D: TRBD2; size: few; V: TRBV10-1; J: TRBJ2-3; DNA: TGCGCCAGCAGTGAGAAGCGGGGGAACACAGATACGCAGTATTTT; CDR3: CASSEKRGNTDTQYF
D: NA; size: NA; V: TRBV6-4; J: TRBJ2-2; DNA: TGTGCCAGCAGTGATACATGGGGGCCGGAGCTGTTTTTT; CDR3: CASSDTWGPELFF
D: TRBD1; size: NA; V: TRBV7-2; J: TRBJ2-5; DNA: TGTGCCAGCAGCCAAGACAGGGAGCGTGGAGAGACCCAGTACTTC; CDR3: CASSQDRERGETQYF
D: TRBD1; size: many; V: TRBV7-2; J: TRBJ1-6; DNA: TGTGCCAGCAGCCCAGACAGGGGGACCTATAATTCACCCCTCCACTTT; CDR3: CASSPDRGTYNSPLHF
D: TRBD1; size: many; V: TRBV3-1; J: TRBJ1-6; DNA: TGTGCCAGCGCCGGGACAGGAAGCTCACCCCTCCACTTT; CDR3: CASAGTGSSPLHF